These T cell receptor beta chains were read from a single sample in a study of radiation and T cells in renal cell carcinoma. Libraries were prepared by immunoSEQ multiplex PCR; TCRdb keeps only in-frame clonotypes and omits some of them. Seen here are tens of thousands of clones, roughly 80% observed once, and the top ten hold 25% to 40%. The sample was blood, taken from a patient whose treatment included radiotherapy and nephrectomy. The receptors here all came from a man aged 60-69 years with renal cell carcinoma. CDR3s include the opening cysteine and the closing phenylalanine or tryptophan. The order of the fields is V gene, J gene, clone size, D gene, CDR3 DNA, CDR3 protein. A D gene is named only where the DNA matches it firmly. Clone sizes are given selectively: once, few, many, or a class where the clone is expanded.

V gene: TRBV7-3
J gene: TRBJ2-2
clone size: .
D gene: .
CDR3 DNA: TGTGCCAGCAGCTTTTCGGGTACGCGGGGGAACACCGGGGAGCTGTTTTTT
CDR3 protein: CASSFSGTRGNTGELFF

V gene: TRBV5-1
J gene: TRBJ2-3
clone size: .
D gene: .
CDR3 DNA: TGCGCCAGCAGGTCTGACGGAAGCACAGATACGCAGTATTTT
CDR3 protein: CASRSDGSTDTQYF

V gene: TRBV13
J gene: TRBJ2-5
clone size: .
D gene: TRBD1
CDR3 DNA: TGTGCCAGCAGCTCGGGACAGGGGGCCGACGAGACCCAGTACTTC
CDR3 protein: CASSSGQGADETQYF

V gene: TRBV5-1
J gene: TRBJ1-1
clone size: .
D gene: TRBD1
CDR3 DNA: TGCGCCAGCAGCTTGGAGGGCAGGGGGTACACTGAAGCTTTCTTT
CDR3 protein: CASSLEGRGYTEAFF

V gene: TRBV27
J gene: TRBJ1-4
clone size: .
D gene: .
CDR3 DNA: TGTGCCAGCAGTTGGGGGGCGCGGGGGGCAGGAAAACTGTTTTTT
CDR3 protein: CASSWGARGAGKLFF

V gene: TRBV27
J gene: TRBJ2-7
clone size: .
D gene: .
CDR3 DNA: TGTGCCAGCAGTTTAGTCCGACTCCCAGCCTACGAGCAGTACTTC
CDR3 protein: CASSLVRLPAYEQYF

V gene: TRBV7-9
J gene: TRBJ2-1
clone size: .
D gene: TRBD1
CDR3 DNA: TGTGCCAGCAGCTTAGGGACAGGCTTCTCCTACAATGAGCAGTTCTTC
CDR3 protein: CASSLGTGFSYNEQFF

V gene: TRBV6-4
J gene: TRBJ2-6
clone size: .
D gene: .
CDR3 DNA: TGTGCCAGCAGCTTGGCAGGGCCCTCCTCTGGGGCCAACGTCCTGACTTTC
CDR3 protein: CASSLAGPSSGANVLTF

V gene: TRBV5-1
J gene: TRBJ2-6
clone size: once
D gene: .
CDR3 DNA: TGCGCCAGCAGCTTGTCGCCCACCAAACCTGGGGCCAACGTCCTGACTTTC
CDR3 protein: CASSLSPTKPGANVLTF

V gene: TRBV15
J gene: TRBJ1-2
clone size: few
D gene: .
CDR3 DNA: TGTGCCACCAGCAAGCACAGGGAGAACTATGGCTACACCTTC
CDR3 protein: CATSKHRENYGYTF

V gene: TRBV7-8
J gene: TRBJ1-3
clone size: .
D gene: TRBD1
CDR3 DNA: TGTGCCAGCAGCTTAGCCTCGACAGGGTTCAATGGAAACACCATATATTTT
CDR3 protein: CASSLASTGFNGNTIYF

V gene: TRBV5-4
J gene: TRBJ2-1
clone size: once
D gene: TRBD1
CDR3 DNA: TGTGCCAGCAGCTTGGGACAGGGAGAGTTCAATGAGCAGTTCTTC
CDR3 protein: CASSLGQGEFNEQFF

V gene: TRBV6-6
J gene: TRBJ1-1
clone size: .
D gene: .
CDR3 DNA: TGTGCCAGCAGTCACCTCTGGGGCACTGAAGCTTTCTTT
CDR3 protein: CASSHLWGTEAFF

V gene: TRBV7-6
J gene: TRBJ2-2
clone size: .
D gene: TRBD2
CDR3 DNA: TGTGCCAGCAGCTTACAAGGCGGGAGCACCGGGGAGCTGTTTTTT
CDR3 protein: CASSLQGGSTGELFF

V gene: TRBV27
J gene: TRBJ2-7
clone size: .
D gene: .
CDR3 DNA: TGTGCCAGCAGTTGGGCCGGGGGCCGAGCCTACGAGCAGTACTTC
CDR3 protein: CASSWAGGRAYEQYF

V gene: TRBV30
J gene: TRBJ1-2
clone size: .
D gene: .
CDR3 DNA: TGCGCCCTAAACTACCGGGCAGGCGGTGGCTACACCTTC
CDR3 protein: CALNYRAGGGYTF

V gene: TRBV25-1
J gene: TRBJ2-2
clone size: .
D gene: .
CDR3 DNA: TGTGCCAGCACTCCCCAGAACACCGGGGAGCTGTTTTTT
CDR3 protein: CASTPQNTGELFF

V gene: TRBV19
J gene: TRBJ2-1
clone size: .
D gene: .
CDR3 DNA: TGTGCCAGTAGTATTCGGGCCCTTGGGGATGAGCAGTTCTTC
CDR3 protein: CASSIRALGDEQFF

V gene: TRBV2
J gene: TRBJ2-3
clone size: .
D gene: TRBD2
CDR3 DNA: TGTGCCAGCGCGACTGAATTAGCGGGGACGCAGTATTTT
CDR3 protein: CASATELAGTQYF

V gene: TRBV7-2
J gene: TRBJ1-3
clone size: .
D gene: .
CDR3 DNA: TGTGCCAGCAGCTTATCTCGAGGAAACACCATATATTTT
CDR3 protein: CASSLSRGNTIYF

V gene: TRBV2
J gene: TRBJ2-4
clone size: .
D gene: TRBD2
CDR3 DNA: TGTGCCAGCAGTGAAAAACTAGCGGGAGCTCTCAAAAACATTCAGTACTTC
CDR3 protein: CASSEKLAGALKNIQYF

V gene: TRBV7-9
J gene: TRBJ1-5
clone size: few
D gene: .
CDR3 DNA: TGTGCCAGCAGCTCCACAGGGCCAGGCAATCAGCCCCAGCATTTT
CDR3 protein: CASSSTGPGNQPQHF

V gene: TRBV27
J gene: TRBJ2-2
clone size: once
D gene: TRBD1
CDR3 DNA: TGTGCCAGCGGGACAGATACGAACACCGGGGAGCTGTTTTTT
CDR3 protein: CASGTDTNTGELFF

V gene: TRBV7-6
J gene: TRBJ2-7
clone size: .
D gene: .
CDR3 DNA: TGTGCCAGCAGCTTAGGGGCAGACGAGCAGTACTTC
CDR3 protein: CASSLGADEQYF

V gene: TRBV5-1
J gene: TRBJ2-1
clone size: few
D gene: TRBD2
CDR3 DNA: TGCGCCAGCAGCCTGGAGGGGGCTAGCGGGATGGGTGAGCAGTTCTTC
CDR3 protein: CASSLEGASGMGEQFF

V gene: TRBV5-5
J gene: TRBJ1-2
clone size: .
D gene: TRBD1
CDR3 DNA: TGTGCCAGCAGCTCTCCGGGACAGACCTTCCCTGCTGGCTACACCTTC
CDR3 protein: CASSSPGQTFPAGYTF

V gene: TRBV18
J gene: TRBJ1-1
clone size: .
D gene: TRBD1
CDR3 DNA: TGTGCCAGCTCATCATTGACAGGGGGCCCGAACACTGAAGCTTTCTTT
CDR3 protein: CASSSLTGGPNTEAFF

V gene: TRBV9
J gene: TRBJ2-7
clone size: .
D gene: .
CDR3 DNA: TGTGCCAGCAGCGTAGGAGACAGAAGCTACGAGCAGTACTTC
CDR3 protein: CASSVGDRSYEQYF

V gene: TRBV5-1
J gene: TRBJ2-1
clone size: .
D gene: TRBD1
CDR3 DNA: TGCGCCAGCAGCTTGGGACAGGGCGGCAATGAGCAGTTCTTC
CDR3 protein: CASSLGQGGNEQFF

V gene: TRBV5-6
J gene: TRBJ1-1
clone size: .
D gene: TRBD1
CDR3 DNA: TGTGCCAGCAGCTTGGTCATAGGGACAGATAACACTGAAGCTTTCTTT
CDR3 protein: CASSLVIGTDNTEAFF

V gene: TRBV12-5
J gene: TRBJ2-5
clone size: .
D gene: TRBD2
CDR3 DNA: TGTGCTAGTGGTTTGCTGGGGGGGTTGGAGACCCAGTACTTC
CDR3 protein: CASGLLGGLETQYF

V gene: TRBV7-8
J gene: TRBJ2-2
clone size: .
D gene: TRBD2
CDR3 DNA: TGTGCCAGCAGCTCCCCCCTTGGGGAGGGGAACACCGGGGAGCTGTTTTTT
CDR3 protein: CASSSPLGEGNTGELFF

V gene: TRBV5-1
J gene: TRBJ2-1
clone size: many
D gene: .
CDR3 DNA: TGCGCCAGCAGCATTCAGAGCTCCTACAATGAGCAGTTCTTC
CDR3 protein: CASSIQSSYNEQFF

V gene: TRBV19
J gene: TRBJ2-2
clone size: .
D gene: .
CDR3 DNA: TGTGCCAGTAGCATAACTAGCATGGTCACCGGGGAGCTGTTTTTT
CDR3 protein: CASSITSMVTGELFF

V gene: TRBV18
J gene: TRBJ2-5
clone size: once
D gene: .
CDR3 DNA: TGTGCCAGCTCACCACTAAGAACAGAGACCCAGTACTTC
CDR3 protein: CASSPLRTETQYF

V gene: TRBV7-9
J gene: TRBJ2-3
clone size: .
D gene: .
CDR3 DNA: TGTGCCAGCAGCTTAGCCCTTGATACGCAGTATTTT
CDR3 protein: CASSLALDTQYF

V gene: TRBV6-5
J gene: TRBJ1-2
clone size: .
D gene: .
CDR3 DNA: TGTGCCAGCTCCCCCTCAGGATTGCGGGAGGGCTACACCTTC
CDR3 protein: CASSPSGLREGYTF

V gene: TRBV11-2
J gene: TRBJ2-5
clone size: .
D gene: .
CDR3 DNA: TGTGCCAGCAGCTTAGCGAGGGCCGGGGCAGCGGAGACCCAGTACTTC
CDR3 protein: CASSLARAGAAETQYF

V gene: TRBV19
J gene: TRBJ2-7
clone size: .
D gene: .
CDR3 DNA: TGTGCCAGTAGTACTGGTTCCTACGAGCAGTACTTC
CDR3 protein: CASSTGSYEQYF

V gene: TRBV28
J gene: TRBJ2-7
clone size: .
D gene: TRBD1
CDR3 DNA: TGTGCCAGCAGTATCACGACAGGGCCCTCCTACGAGCAGTACTTC
CDR3 protein: CASSITTGPSYEQYF

V gene: TRBV21-1
J gene: TRBJ2-1
clone size: .
D gene: .
CDR3 DNA: TGTGCCAGCAGCAAAAACAGGGGGCGGAGGATCTACAATGAGCAGTTCTTC
CDR3 protein: CASSKNRGRRIYNEQFF

V gene: TRBV19
J gene: TRBJ2-2
clone size: .
D gene: TRBD2
CDR3 DNA: TGTGCCAGTGGGGTGGGAGGGCAAACCGGGGAGCTGTTTTTT
CDR3 protein: CASGVGGQTGELFF

V gene: TRBV7-2
J gene: TRBJ2-7
clone size: .
D gene: .
CDR3 DNA: TGTGCCAGCAGCGTCCGACTAGTCCCTTCCTACGAGCAGTACTTC
CDR3 protein: CASSVRLVPSYEQYF

V gene: TRBV7-2
J gene: TRBJ1-2
clone size: .
D gene: .
CDR3 DNA: TGTGCCAGCAGCTTAGGTGTTACGGGGGATGGCTACACCTTC
CDR3 protein: CASSLGVTGDGYTF

V gene: TRBV5-8
J gene: TRBJ2-7
clone size: .
D gene: .
CDR3 DNA: TGTGCCTCGAAGGGGTACGACGAGCAGTACTTC
CDR3 protein: CASKGYDEQYF

V gene: TRBV7-9
J gene: TRBJ1-2
clone size: .
D gene: .
CDR3 DNA: TGTGCCAGCAGCGCTGGCGAGGGCAACTATGGCTACACCTTC
CDR3 protein: CASSAGEGNYGYTF

V gene: TRBV5-6
J gene: TRBJ2-7
clone size: .
D gene: .
CDR3 DNA: TGTGCCAGCAGCTTGGATCTCGGCCAGGTAAACTACGAGCAGTACTTC
CDR3 protein: CASSLDLGQVNYEQYF

V gene: TRBV6-1
J gene: TRBJ1-1
clone size: .
D gene: TRBD1
CDR3 DNA: TGTGCCAGCAGTGAGAGGGGACAGATGAACACTGAAGCTTTCTTT
CDR3 protein: CASSERGQMNTEAFF

V gene: TRBV28
J gene: TRBJ1-5
clone size: .
D gene: .
CDR3 DNA: TGTGCCAGCACACGACAGTCCAATCAGCCCCAGCATTTT
CDR3 protein: CASTRQSNQPQHF

V gene: TRBV19
J gene: TRBJ1-3
clone size: .
D gene: .
CDR3 DNA: TGTGCCAGTAGTCCGTCTGGTAGCGGGGTTGGAAACACCATATATTTT
CDR3 protein: CASSPSGSGVGNTIYF

V gene: TRBV14
J gene: TRBJ2-5
clone size: .
D gene: .
CDR3 DNA: TGTGCCAGCAGCCAAGTCGAGGTCGGGGAGACCCAGTACTTC
CDR3 protein: CASSQVEVGETQYF

V gene: TRBV9
J gene: TRBJ1-2
clone size: .
D gene: .
CDR3 DNA: TGTGCCAGCAGCGTAGCCGGACAGATCAACTATGGCTACACCTTC
CDR3 protein: CASSVAGQINYGYTF

V gene: TRBV5-1
J gene: TRBJ2-1
clone size: .
D gene: .
CDR3 DNA: TGCGCCAGCAGCTTGGCCGGGGGCGGACGCAATGAGCAGTTCTTC
CDR3 protein: CASSLAGGGRNEQFF

V gene: TRBV27
J gene: TRBJ1-2
clone size: .
D gene: .
CDR3 DNA: TGTGCCAGCAGTTTATCGATTGCACACCTTCAAACGGCTAACTATGGCTACACCTTC
CDR3 protein: CASSLSIAHLQTANYGYTF

V gene: TRBV11-2
J gene: TRBJ2-2
clone size: .
D gene: .
CDR3 DNA: TGTGCCAGCAGCTTTGGAGGGGTCCCCGGGGAGCTGTTTTTT
CDR3 protein: CASSFGGVPGELFF